This T cell receptor (beta chain) originates from a study of technical replicates of blood from a few donors. Data came from immunoSEQ multiplex PCR; TCRdb stores just in-frame clones and leaves some out. The sample lists 55,000 to 75,000 clones, roughly 94% occurring once. Specimen: PBMCs. The receptor was isolated from a human donor in good health. Some clones in this sample may be carry-over from other donors' samples.

CDR3 bases: TGTGCCAGCAGCGTAGAAGCGGGAGGGCCAAAAGAGCAGTTCTTC. It is translated as CASSVEAGGPKEQFF. The chain recombines TRBV9 with TRBJ2-1; 10 nucleotides agree with TRBD2. This CDR3 contains 15 residues. CDR1 is SGDLS and CDR2 is YYNGEE in the germline V gene. V was clipped by 0 bases and J by 10 bases; unmatched bases: 7.